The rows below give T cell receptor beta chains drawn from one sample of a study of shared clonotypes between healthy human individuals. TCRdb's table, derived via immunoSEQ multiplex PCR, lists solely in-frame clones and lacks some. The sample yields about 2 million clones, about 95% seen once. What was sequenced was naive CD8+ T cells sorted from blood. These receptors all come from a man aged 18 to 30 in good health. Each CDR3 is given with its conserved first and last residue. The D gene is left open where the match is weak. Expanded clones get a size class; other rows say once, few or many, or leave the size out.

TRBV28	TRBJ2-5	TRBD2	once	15	CASVQPTSPQETQYF	TGTGCCAGCGTTCAACCGACTAGCCCCCAAGAGACCCAGTACTTC
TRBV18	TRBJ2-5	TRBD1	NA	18	CASSPILQGVTSGETQYF	TGTGCCAGCTCACCAATTCTTCAGGGGGTAACTTCGGGGGAGACCCAGTACTTC
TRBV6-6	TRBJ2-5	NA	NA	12	CASSHLGETQYF	TGTGCCAGCAGTCATCTAGGGGAGACCCAGTACTTC
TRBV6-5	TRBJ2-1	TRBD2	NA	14	CAVSRASGSDEQFF	TGTGCCGTTTCTAGGGCTAGCGGGAGCGATGAGCAGTTCTTC
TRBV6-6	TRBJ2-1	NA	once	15	CASSSARASYNEQFF	TGTGCCAGCAGTTCGGCCAGGGCCTCCTACAATGAGCAGTTCTTC
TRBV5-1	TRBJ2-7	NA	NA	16	CASSLDDFSSAYEQYF	TGCGCCAGCAGCTTGGATGACTTTTCGTCCGCCTACGAGCAGTACTTC
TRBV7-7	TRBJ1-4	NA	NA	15	CASSFTSNINEKLFF	TGTGCTAGCAGCTTCACCTCTAACATTAATGAAAAACTGTTTTTT
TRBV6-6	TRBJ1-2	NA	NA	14	CASFDVSFNYGYTF	TGTGCCAGCTTTGACGTCTCCTTTAACTATGGCTACACCTTC
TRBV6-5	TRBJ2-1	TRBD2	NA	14	CASSLAELDNEQFF	TGTGCCAGCAGTCTAGCGGAGCTGGACAATGAGCAGTTCTTC
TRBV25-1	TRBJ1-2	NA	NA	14	CASSPHGLNYGYTF	TGTGCCAGCAGTCCCCACGGGTTAAACTATGGCTACACCTTC
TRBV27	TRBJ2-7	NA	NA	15	CASSLSGVGDYEQYF	TGTGCCAGCAGTTTATCAGGGGTCGGGGACTACGAGCAGTACTTC
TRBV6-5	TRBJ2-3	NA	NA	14	CASSFSSSTDTQYF	TGTGCCAGCAGCTTCTCCTCTAGCACAGATACGCAGTATTTT
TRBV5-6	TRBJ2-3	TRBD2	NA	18	CASSLGLAGRASTDTQYF	TGTGCCAGCAGCTTGGGACTAGCGGGAAGGGCTAGCACAGATACGCAGTATTTT
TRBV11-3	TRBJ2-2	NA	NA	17	CASSSLSGSGTTGELFF	TGTGCCAGCAGCTCACTCAGTGGAAGCGGGACAACCGGGGAGCTGTTTTTT
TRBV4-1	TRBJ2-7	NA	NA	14	CASSQEAETYEQYF	TGCGCCAGCAGCCAAGAGGCAGAAACCTACGAGCAGTACTTC
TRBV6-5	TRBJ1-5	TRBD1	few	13	CASSTGGNQPQHF	TGTGCCAGCAGTACAGGGGGCAATCAGCCCCAGCATTTT
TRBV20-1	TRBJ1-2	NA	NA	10	CSALEGGYTF	TGCAGTGCGTTGGAGGGAGGCTACACCTTC
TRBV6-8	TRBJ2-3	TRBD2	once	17	CASSDSASGTYTDTQYF	TGTGCCAGCAGTGACTCGGCTAGCGGGACCTACACAGATACGCAGTATTTT
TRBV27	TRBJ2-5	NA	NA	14	CASSFFGGGETQYF	TGTGCCAGCAGTTTCTTTGGGGGCGGAGAGACCCAGTACTTC
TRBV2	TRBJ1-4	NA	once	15	CASSPDSTTNEKLFF	TGTGCCAGCAGTCCCGACAGTACAACTAATGAAAAACTGTTTTTT
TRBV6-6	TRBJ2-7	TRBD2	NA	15	CASSTTSGGIYEQYF	TGTGCCAGCAGTACGACTAGCGGGGGAATCTACGAGCAGTACTTC
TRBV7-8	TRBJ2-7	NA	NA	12	CASSLGGGEQYF	TGTGCCAGCAGCTTGGGTGGGGGGGAGCAGTACTTC
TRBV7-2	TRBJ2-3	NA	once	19	CASSLRSERQGTFTDTQYF	TGTGCCAGCAGCTTACGATCGGAGCGTCAGGGGACCTTCACAGATACGCAGTATTTT
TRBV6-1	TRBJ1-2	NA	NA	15	CASSELVGPNYGYTF	TGTGCCAGCAGTGAATTAGTCGGCCCTAACTATGGCTACACCTTC
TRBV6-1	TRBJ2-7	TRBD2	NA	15	CASSGTSGITYEQYF	TGTGCCAGCAGCGGCACTAGCGGCATCACCTACGAGCAGTACTTC
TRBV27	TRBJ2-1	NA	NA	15	CASRPGKSSYNEQFF	TGTGCCAGCAGGCCGGGAAAATCCTCCTACAATGAGCAGTTCTTC
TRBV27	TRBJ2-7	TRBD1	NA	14	CASSITGTGGEQYF	TGTGCCAGCAGTATTACCGGGACAGGAGGCGAGCAGTACTTC
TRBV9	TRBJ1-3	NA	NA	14	CASSVEGLGDTIYF	TGTGCCAGCAGCGTAGAGGGTTTAGGGGACACCATATATTTT
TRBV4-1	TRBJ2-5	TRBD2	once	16	CASSPSPAGGGETQYF	TGCGCCAGCAGCCCAAGTCCAGCGGGGGGAGGAGAGACCCAGTACTTC
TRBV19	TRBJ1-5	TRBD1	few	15	CASSTTGGHNQPQHF	TGTGCCAGTAGCACAACAGGGGGCCACAATCAGCCCCAGCATTTT
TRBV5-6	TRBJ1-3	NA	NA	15	CASSLGSVSGNTIYF	TGTGCCAGCAGCTTGGGGTCGGTCTCTGGAAACACCATATATTTT
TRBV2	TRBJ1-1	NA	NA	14	CASSDIGSNTEAFF	TGTGCCAGCAGTGACATCGGGTCGAACACTGAAGCTTTCTTT